The TCR beta chain described here comes from a study of shared clonotypes between healthy human individuals. Study-wide results and limits: When compared with the clonotypes that were shared by all four sorted-subset donors, the non-shared clonotypes turned out to have lower generation probabilities. Investigators expected sequencing depth to affect clonotype sharing among donors.

Notes on this clone: What it binds is unknown.

The genomic DNA of each subset was split evenly across several immunoSEQ plates. Assay used: immunoSEQ multiplex PCR; TCRdb lists only in-frame clones, some missing. Counted here are over a million clones, 75% to 85% occurring once; the ten biggest clones make up 0.5% to 0.6%. CD4+ cells were split into CD45RA+ naive and CD45RA-negative memory subsets. The germline gives CDR1 ENHRY, CDR2 SYGVKD. The ends lost 2 bases at V and 0 bases at J; junction bases unmatched: 1. The CDR3 has 14 residues. This clonotype was obtained from a man between 18 and 29 years old in good health. Some clones in this sample may be carry-over from other donors' samples. This chain links TRBV10-3 with TRBJ2-7; 7 bases map to TRBD2. Sequenced sample: memory CD4+ T cells from PBMCs. As for subset: CD45RA-negative fraction. This chain's CDR3 is CAISERDYSYEQYF. The CDR3 DNA is TGTGCCATCAGTGAGAGGGACTACTCCTACGAGCAGTACTTC.